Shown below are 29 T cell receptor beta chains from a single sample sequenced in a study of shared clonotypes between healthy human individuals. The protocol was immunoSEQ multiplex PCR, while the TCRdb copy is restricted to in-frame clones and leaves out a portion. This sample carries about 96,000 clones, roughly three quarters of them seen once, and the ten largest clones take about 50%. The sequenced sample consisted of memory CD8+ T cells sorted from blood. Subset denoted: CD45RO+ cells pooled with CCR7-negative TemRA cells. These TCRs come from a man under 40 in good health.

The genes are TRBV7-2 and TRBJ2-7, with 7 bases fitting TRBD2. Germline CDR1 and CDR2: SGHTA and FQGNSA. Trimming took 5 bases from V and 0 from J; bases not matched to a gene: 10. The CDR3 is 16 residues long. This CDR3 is CASSPGAPGGSYEQYF. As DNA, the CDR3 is TGTGCCAGCAGCCCCGGTGCCCCGGGGGGCTCCTACGAGCAGTACTTC.

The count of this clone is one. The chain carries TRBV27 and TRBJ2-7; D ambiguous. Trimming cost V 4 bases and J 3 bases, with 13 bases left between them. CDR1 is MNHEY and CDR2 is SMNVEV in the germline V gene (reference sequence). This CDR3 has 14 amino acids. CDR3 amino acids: CASSSDGSSYEQYF. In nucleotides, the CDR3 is TGTGCCAGCAGTTCGGACGGCTCGAGCTACGAGCAGTACTTC.

For the CDR3, the DNA is TGTGCCAGCAGTAGGACCCACAATGAGCAGTTCTTC. Protein: CASSRTHNEQFF. J is TRBJ2-1 and V is TRBV6-5, with no clear D. There are 12 residues in the CDR3. V was clipped by 5 bases and J by 5 bases, with 7 bases between them. From germline, CDR1 is MNHEY and CDR2 SVGAGI.

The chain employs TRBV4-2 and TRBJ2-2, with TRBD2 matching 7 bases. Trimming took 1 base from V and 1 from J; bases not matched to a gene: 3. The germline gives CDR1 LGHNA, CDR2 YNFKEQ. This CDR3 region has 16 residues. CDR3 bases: TGTGCCAGCAGCCAAGCTGGCGGGAGGAACACCGGGGAGCTGTTTTTT. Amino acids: CASSQAGGRNTGELFF.

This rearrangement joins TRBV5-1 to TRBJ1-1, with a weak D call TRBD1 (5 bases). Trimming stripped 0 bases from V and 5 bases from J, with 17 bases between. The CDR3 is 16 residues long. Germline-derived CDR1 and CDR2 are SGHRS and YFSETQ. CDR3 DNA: TGCGCCAGCAGCTTGGAAGCCCGCAGGGTGGGAACTGAAGCTTTCTTT. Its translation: CASSLEARRVGTEAFF.

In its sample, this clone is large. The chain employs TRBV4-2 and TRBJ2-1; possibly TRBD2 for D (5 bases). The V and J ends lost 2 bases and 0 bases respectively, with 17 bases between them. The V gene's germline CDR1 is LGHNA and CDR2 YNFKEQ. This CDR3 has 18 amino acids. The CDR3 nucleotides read TGTGCCAGCAGCCAACTGGAGTTTACGGGGAGCTCCTACAATGAGCAGTTCTTC. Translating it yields CASSQLEFTGSSYNEQFF.

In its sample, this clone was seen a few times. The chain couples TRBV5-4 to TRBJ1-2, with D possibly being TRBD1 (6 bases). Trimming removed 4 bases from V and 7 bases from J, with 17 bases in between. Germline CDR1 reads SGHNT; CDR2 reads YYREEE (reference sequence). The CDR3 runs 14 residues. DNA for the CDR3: TGTGCCAGCAGCCGGACGGACAGCCGGGGTGGCTACACCTTC. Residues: CASSRTDSRGGYTF.

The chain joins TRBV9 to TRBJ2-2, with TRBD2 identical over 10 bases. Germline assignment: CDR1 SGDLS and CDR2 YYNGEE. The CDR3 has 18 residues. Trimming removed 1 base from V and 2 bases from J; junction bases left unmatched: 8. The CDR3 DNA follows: TGTGCCAGCAGCGTATCCGGCGGACTAGCGGTTAACACCGGGGAGCTGTTTTTT. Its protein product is CASSVSGGLAVNTGELFF.

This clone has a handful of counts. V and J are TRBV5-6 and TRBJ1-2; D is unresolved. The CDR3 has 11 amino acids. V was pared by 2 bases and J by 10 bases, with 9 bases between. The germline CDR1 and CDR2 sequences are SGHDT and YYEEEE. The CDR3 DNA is TGTGCCAGCAGCTTAATTATCGACTACACCTTC. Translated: CASSLIIDYTF.

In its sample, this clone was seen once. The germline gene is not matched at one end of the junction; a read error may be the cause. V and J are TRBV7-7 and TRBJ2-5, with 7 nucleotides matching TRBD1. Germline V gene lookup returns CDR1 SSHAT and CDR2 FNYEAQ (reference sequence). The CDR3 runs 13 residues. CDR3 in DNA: TGTGCTAGCAGCTTAGGGGGCGGAGAGACCCAGTACTTC. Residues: CASSLGGGETQYF.

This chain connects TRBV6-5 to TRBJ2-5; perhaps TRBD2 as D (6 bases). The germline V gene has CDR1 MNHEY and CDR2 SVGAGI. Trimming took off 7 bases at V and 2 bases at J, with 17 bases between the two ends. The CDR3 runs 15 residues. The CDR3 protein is CASNDRRGGQETQYF. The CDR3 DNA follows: TGTGCCAGCAATGACCGACGTGGGGGGCAAGAGACCCAGTACTTC.

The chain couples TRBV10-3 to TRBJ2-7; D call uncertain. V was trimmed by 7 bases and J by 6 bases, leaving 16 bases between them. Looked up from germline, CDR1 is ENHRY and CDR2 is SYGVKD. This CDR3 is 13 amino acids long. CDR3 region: CAIKGNELSEQYF. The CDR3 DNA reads TGTGCCATCAAGGGAAACGAGTTGAGCGAGCAGTACTTC.

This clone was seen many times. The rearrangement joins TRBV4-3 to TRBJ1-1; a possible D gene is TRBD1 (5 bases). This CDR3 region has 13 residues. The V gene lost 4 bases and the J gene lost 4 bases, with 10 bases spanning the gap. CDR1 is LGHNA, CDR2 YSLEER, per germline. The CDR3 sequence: CASSPTGLTEAFF. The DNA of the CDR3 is TGCGCCAGCAGCCCTACAGGTCTCACTGAAGCTTTCTTT.

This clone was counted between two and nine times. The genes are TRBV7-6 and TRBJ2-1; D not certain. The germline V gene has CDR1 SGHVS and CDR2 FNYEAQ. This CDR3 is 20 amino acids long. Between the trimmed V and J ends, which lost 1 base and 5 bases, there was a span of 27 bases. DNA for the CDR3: TGTGCCAGCAGCTTAGAAGTTTCGGACCTGTATCGCCCGTTAGACAATGAGCAGTTCTTC. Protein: CASSLEVSDLYRPLDNEQFF.

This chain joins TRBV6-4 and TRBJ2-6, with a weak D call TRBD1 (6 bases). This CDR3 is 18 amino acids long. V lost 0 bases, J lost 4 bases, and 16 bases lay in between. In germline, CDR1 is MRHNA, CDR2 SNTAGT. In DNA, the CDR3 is TGTGCCAGCAGTGACTCGACAGGTAGTTCGCAAGGGGCCAACGTCCTGACTTTC. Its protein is CASSDSTGSSQGANVLTF.

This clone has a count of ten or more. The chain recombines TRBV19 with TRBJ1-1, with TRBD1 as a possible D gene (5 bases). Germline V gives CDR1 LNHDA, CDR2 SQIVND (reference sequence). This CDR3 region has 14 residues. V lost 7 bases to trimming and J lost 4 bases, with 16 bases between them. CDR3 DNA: TGTGCCAGTAAGGCAGGGATCGGCTTCACTGAAGCTTTCTTT. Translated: CASKAGIGFTEAFF. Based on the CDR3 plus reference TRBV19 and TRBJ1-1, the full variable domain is DGGITQSPKYLFRKEGQNVTLSCEQNLNHDAMYWYRQDPGQGLRLIYYSQIVNDFQKGDIAEGYSVSREKKESFPLTVTSAQKNPTAFYLCASKAGIGFTEAFFGQGTRLTVV.

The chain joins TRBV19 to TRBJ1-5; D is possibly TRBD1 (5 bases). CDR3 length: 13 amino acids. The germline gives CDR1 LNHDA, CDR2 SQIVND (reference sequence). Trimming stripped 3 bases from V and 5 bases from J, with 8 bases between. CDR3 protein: CASSIWGHQPQHF. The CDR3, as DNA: TGTGCCAGTAGTATTTGGGGACATCAGCCCCAGCATTTT.

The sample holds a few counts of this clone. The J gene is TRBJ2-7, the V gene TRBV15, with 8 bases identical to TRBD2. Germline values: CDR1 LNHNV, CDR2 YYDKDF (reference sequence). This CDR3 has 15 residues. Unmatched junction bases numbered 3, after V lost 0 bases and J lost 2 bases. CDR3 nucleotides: TGTGCCACCAGCAGAGATAGGACTAGCCCCTACGAGCAGTACTTC. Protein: CATSRDRTSPYEQYF.

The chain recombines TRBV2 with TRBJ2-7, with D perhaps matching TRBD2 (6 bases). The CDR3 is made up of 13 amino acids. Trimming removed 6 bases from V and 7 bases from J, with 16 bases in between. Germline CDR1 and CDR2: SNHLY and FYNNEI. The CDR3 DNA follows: TGTGCCAGCAGGTTAGACACCGCGGGAGAGCAGTACTTC. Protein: CASRLDTAGEQYF.

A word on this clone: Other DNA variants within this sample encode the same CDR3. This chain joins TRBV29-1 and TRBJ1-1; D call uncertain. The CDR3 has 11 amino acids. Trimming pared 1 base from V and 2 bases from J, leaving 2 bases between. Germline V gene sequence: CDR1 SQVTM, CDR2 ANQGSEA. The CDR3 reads CSVEVNTEAFF. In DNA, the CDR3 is TGCAGCGTTGAAGTAAACACTGAAGCTTTCTTT.

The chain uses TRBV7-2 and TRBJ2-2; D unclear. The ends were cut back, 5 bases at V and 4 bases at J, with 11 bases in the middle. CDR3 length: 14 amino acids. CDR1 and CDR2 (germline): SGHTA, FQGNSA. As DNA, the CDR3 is TGTGCCAGCAGCCAAGTACATGCCACCGGGGAGCTGTTTTTT. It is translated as CASSQVHATGELFF.

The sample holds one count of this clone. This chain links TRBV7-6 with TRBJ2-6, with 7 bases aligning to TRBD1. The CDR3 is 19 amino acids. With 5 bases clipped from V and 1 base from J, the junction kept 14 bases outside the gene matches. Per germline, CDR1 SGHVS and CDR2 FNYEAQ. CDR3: CASSPFAGTVWSGANVLTF. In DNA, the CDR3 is TGTGCCAGCAGCCCCTTCGCCGGGACAGTTTGGTCTGGGGCCAACGTCCTGACTTTC.

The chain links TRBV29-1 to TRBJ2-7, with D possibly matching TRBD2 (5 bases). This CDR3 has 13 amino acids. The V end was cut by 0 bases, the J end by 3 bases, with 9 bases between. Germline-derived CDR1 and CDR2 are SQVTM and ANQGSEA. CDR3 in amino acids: CSVEDPSGYEQYF. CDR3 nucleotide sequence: TGCAGCGTTGAAGATCCCAGCGGCTACGAGCAGTACTTC.

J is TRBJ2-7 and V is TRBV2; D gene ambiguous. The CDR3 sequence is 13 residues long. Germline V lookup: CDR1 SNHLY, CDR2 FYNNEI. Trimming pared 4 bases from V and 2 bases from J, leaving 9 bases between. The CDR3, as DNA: TGTGCCAGCAGTGCTGGTCAGACCTACGAGCAGTACTTC. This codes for CASSAGQTYEQYF.

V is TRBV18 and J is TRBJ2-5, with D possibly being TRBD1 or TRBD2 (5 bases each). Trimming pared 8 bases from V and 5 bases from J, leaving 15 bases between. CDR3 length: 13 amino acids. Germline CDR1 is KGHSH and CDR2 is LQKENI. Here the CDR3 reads CASEGRRQETQYF. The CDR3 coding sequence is TGTGCCAGCGAGGGACGAAGGCAGGAGACCCAGTACTTC.

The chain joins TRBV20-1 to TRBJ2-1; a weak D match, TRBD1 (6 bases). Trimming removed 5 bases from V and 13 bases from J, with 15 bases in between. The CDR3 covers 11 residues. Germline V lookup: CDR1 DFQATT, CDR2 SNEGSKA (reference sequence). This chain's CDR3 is CSAVDRDIQFF. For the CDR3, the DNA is TGCAGTGCTGTAGACCGGGACATCCAGTTCTTC.

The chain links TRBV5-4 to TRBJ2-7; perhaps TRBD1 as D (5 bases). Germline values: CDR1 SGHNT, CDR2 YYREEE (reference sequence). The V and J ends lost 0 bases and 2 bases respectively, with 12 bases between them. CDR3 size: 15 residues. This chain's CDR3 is CASSLVGEWAYEQYF. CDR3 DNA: TGTGCCAGCAGCTTGGTAGGGGAATGGGCCTACGAGCAGTACTTC. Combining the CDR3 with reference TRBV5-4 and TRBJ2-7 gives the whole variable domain ETGVTQSPTHLIKTRGQQVTLRCSSQSGHNTVSWYQQALGQGPQFIFQYYREEENGRGNFPPRFSGLQFPNYSSELNVNALELDDSALYLCASSLVGEWAYEQYFGPGTRLTVT.

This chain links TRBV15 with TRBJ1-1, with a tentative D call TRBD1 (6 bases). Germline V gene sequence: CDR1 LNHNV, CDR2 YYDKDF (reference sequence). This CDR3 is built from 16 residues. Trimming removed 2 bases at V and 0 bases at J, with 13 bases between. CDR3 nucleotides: TGTGCCACCAGCAGACCCGAGGGACATTTGAACACTGAAGCTTTCTTT. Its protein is CATSRPEGHLNTEAFF.

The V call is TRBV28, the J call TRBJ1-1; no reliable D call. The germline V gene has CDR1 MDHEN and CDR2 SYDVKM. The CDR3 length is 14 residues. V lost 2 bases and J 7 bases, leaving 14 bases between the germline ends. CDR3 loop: CASSLVLTGREAFF. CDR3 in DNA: TGTGCCAGCAGTTTAGTTTTAACGGGCCGTGAAGCTTTCTTT.